Listed below are T cell receptor beta chains from one sample, sequenced in a study of T-cell memory formation after mild COVID-19. TCRdb re-derived calls from the 5' RACE reads in MiXCR, one entry per CDR3 protein. The sample yields around 390,000 distinct CDR3 sequences, more than 15% seen once. The specimen sequenced was PBMCs or a T cell subset sorted from them (not recorded which). Receptors originate from a man younger than 30 who had mild COVID-19 (a few samples of this study predate the infection). Cell type and time point are not known. Each CDR3 is given with its conserved first and last residue. The order of the fields is V gene, J gene, clone size, CDR3 length, D gene, CDR3 protein, CDR3 DNA. D genes are given only for firm matches. Not all rows give a size; the values are once, few, many and, for expanded clones, a class.

TRBV28	TRBJ2-3	-	13	-	CASSLLQGNTQYF	TGTGCCAGCAGTTTACTCCAGGGGAATACGCAGTATTTT
TRBV5-1	TRBJ2-3	-	16	TRBD2	CASSLRDSGSTDTQYF	TGCGCCAGCAGCTTGAGGGATAGCGGGTCCACAGATACGCAGTATTTT
TRBV6-5	TRBJ1-2	-	16	TRBD1	CASRRQIVGTVHGYTF	TGTGCCAGCAGACGACAGATTGTGGGGACAGTCCATGGCTACACCTTC
TRBV6-6	TRBJ2-3	-	15	TRBD2	CASSTSGTSGHTQYF	TGTGCCAGCAGTACCTCCGGGACTAGCGGCCATACGCAGTATTTT
TRBV5-1	TRBJ1-6	few	14	-	CASSLEGGASPLHF	TGCGCCAGCAGCTTGGAGGGGGGAGCGTCACCCCTCCACTTT
TRBV20-1	TRBJ2-2	-	13	-	CSARDSGAGELFF	TGCAGTGCTAGAGATTCAGGGGCCGGGGAGCTGTTTTTT
TRBV4-3	TRBJ2-3	-	16	-	CASSHLGAPTTDTQYF	TGCGCCAGCAGCCACTTAGGTGCCCCCACCACAGATACGCAGTATTTT
TRBV5-4	TRBJ2-3	few	14	-	CASMAGPSTDTQYF	TGTGCCAGCATGGCGGGGCCAAGCACAGATACGCAGTATTTT
TRBV4-3	TRBJ2-5	once	19	-	CASSPTWGHLVRGQETQYF	TGCGCCAGCAGCCCCACGTGGGGGCATTTGGTCCGGGGACAAGAGACCCAGTACTTC
TRBV9	TRBJ2-5	once	15	TRBD1	CASSVVQGAGETQYF	TGTGCCAGCAGCGTAGTACAGGGGGCGGGAGAGACCCAGTACTTC
TRBV28	TRBJ2-3	few	15	-	CASSLREGETDTQYF	TGTGCCAGCAGCCTCAGGGAGGGGGAAACAGATACGCAGTATTTT
TRBV6-5	TRBJ2-5	-	14	TRBD1	CASSYSGGPETQYF	TGTGCCAGCAGTTATTCAGGGGGCCCGGAGACCCAGTACTTC
TRBV28	TRBJ2-6	few	16	-	CASSLAEISGANVLTF	TGTGCCAGCAGTTTAGCTGAGATTTCTGGGGCCAACGTCCTGACTTTC
TRBV12-3/TRBV12-4	TRBJ2-5	many	14	-	CASSHTGTTETQYF	TGTGCCAGCAGTCATACAGGGACAACAGAGACCCAGTACTTC
TRBV5-1	TRBJ2-1	few	18	TRBD2	CASSAGLAVGPSYNEQFF	TGCGCCAGCAGCGCCGGACTAGCGGTGGGTCCCTCCTACAATGAGCAGTTCTTC
TRBV7-2	TRBJ2-4	-	14	-	CASSLLLAKNIQYF	TGTGCCAGCAGCTTACTCCTAGCCAAAAACATTCAGTACTTC
TRBV5-4	TRBJ1-6	-	14	TRBD1	CASSKDRVESPLHF	TGTGCCAGCAGTAAGGACAGGGTGGAATCACCCCTCCACTTT
TRBV7-2	TRBJ2-2	-	14	-	CASSPLIRPGELFF	TGTGCCAGCAGCCCGCTTATACGCCCCGGGGAGCTGTTTTTT
TRBV5-6	TRBJ2-7	many	15	TRBD2	CASSFLTRGEYEQYF	TGTGCCAGCAGCTTTCTCACCCGGGGGGAGTACGAGCAGTACTTC
TRBV6-2/TRBV6-3	TRBJ2-1	-	12	TRBD2	CASSSAGYEQFF	TGTGCCAGCAGTTCAGCGGGGTATGAGCAGTTCTTC
TRBV12-3/TRBV12-4	TRBJ2-3	many	15	TRBD2	CASSSQRGRLDTQYF	TGTGCCAGCAGTTCCCAGCGGGGGAGGTTGGATACGCAGTATTTT
TRBV20-1	TRBJ1-5	few	14	-	CSARNPGSSQPQHF	TGCAGTGCTAGAAACCCAGGGTCAAGTCAGCCCCAGCATTTT
TRBV4-3	TRBJ1-1	-	13	-	CASSPFGRGEAFF	TGCGCCAGCAGCCCCTTTGGTCGGGGGGAAGCTTTCTTT
TRBV3-1	TRBJ2-1	few	18	TRBD2	CASSQGLAGAKSYNEQFF	TGTGCCAGCAGCCAGGGACTAGCGGGGGCCAAATCCTACAATGAGCAGTTCTTC
TRBV6-2/TRBV6-3	TRBJ2-1	few	18	-	CASSQPRTFKNSYNEQFF	TGTGCCAGCAGCCAACCCAGGACCTTCAAAAATTCCTACAATGAGCAGTTCTTC
TRBV5-1	TRBJ2-7	-	14	TRBD1	CASSLVRGTYEQYF	TGCGCCAGCAGCTTGGTCAGGGGGACCTACGAGCAGTACTTC
TRBV5-1	TRBJ2-3	many	15	-	CASSLALGGTDTQYF	TGCGCCAGCAGCTTGGCCTTGGGGGGAACAGATACGCAGTATTTT
TRBV18	TRBJ1-3	few	16	-	CASSPDDRISGNTIYF	TGTGCCAGCTCACCCGACGACAGGATCTCTGGAAACACCATATATTTT
TRBV4-1	TRBJ2-5	many	16	-	CASSQGLGRRQETQYF	TGCGCCAGCAGCCAAGGGTTGGGGAGGCGGCAAGAGACCCAGTACTTC
TRBV20-1	TRBJ1-1	few	15	-	CSARGERAWYTEAFF	TGCAGTGCTAGAGGGGAAAGGGCGTGGTACACTGAAGCTTTCTTT
TRBV5-1	TRBJ2-3	many	15	-	CASSPPRPAGDTQYF	TGCGCCAGCAGCCCCCCAAGACCAGCTGGAGATACGCAGTATTTT
TRBV2	TRBJ2-1	-	16	TRBD2	CASSEAGTSGGLRQIF	TGTGCCAGCAGTGAAGCCGGGACTAGCGGGGGGTTACGCCAGATCTTC
TRBV11-2	TRBJ2-3	-	14	-	CASSARWSEDTQYF	TGTGCCAGCAGCGCCCGGTGGTCGGAAGATACGCAGTATTTT
TRBV7-9	TRBJ1-5	-	13	TRBD1	CAGKGAGNQPQHF	TGTGCCGGCAAGGGGGCAGGCAATCAGCCCCAGCATTTT
TRBV11-3	TRBJ2-7	-	14	TRBD1	CASSLQGDLNEQYF	TGTGCCAGCAGCCTACAGGGGGATCTGAACGAGCAGTACTTC
TRBV7-9	TRBJ2-5	-	15	-	CASRNNQGPQETQYF	TGTGCCAGCAGAAATAATCAGGGGCCCCAGGAGACCCAGTACTTC
TRBV4-2	TRBJ1-4	many	14	TRBD1	CASSLGQGNEKLFF	TGTGCCAGCAGCCTTGGACAGGGGAATGAAAAACTGTTTTTT
TRBV27	TRBJ2-5	many	15	TRBD1	CASSPGQGNQETQYF	TGTGCCAGCAGCCCAGGACAGGGGAACCAAGAGACCCAGTACTTC
TRBV27	TRBJ1-1	-	14	-	CASSLSGAHTEAFF	TGTGCCAGCAGTTTATCAGGGGCCCACACTGAAGCTTTCTTT
TRBV24-1	TRBJ2-7	-	14	TRBD1	CATSDPGQGDEQYF	TGTGCCACCAGTGATCCGGGACAGGGGGACGAGCAGTACTTC
TRBV27	TRBJ1-1	-	15	TRBD1	CASRSGTGDNTEAFF	TGTGCCAGCAGGTCGGGGACAGGGGACAACACTGAAGCTTTCTTT
TRBV7-9	TRBJ2-3	-	15	TRBD1	CASSFRDRGIGTQYF	TGTGCCAGCAGCTTCCGGGACAGGGGGATAGGTACGCAGTATTTT
TRBV6-2/TRBV6-3	TRBJ2-2	-	16	TRBD1	CASSGLQGANTGELFF	TGTGCCAGCAGTGGACTACAGGGGGCGAACACCGGGGAGCTGTTTTTT
TRBV12-3/TRBV12-4	TRBJ1-2	-	13	-	CASSLTNADGYTF	TGTGCCAGCAGTTTGACAAACGCGGACGGCTACACCTTC
TRBV27	TRBJ1-6	-	13	-	CASSPGGVSPLHF	TGTGCCAGCAGCCCCGGAGGGGTCTCACCCCTCCACTTT